Listed below are T cell receptor beta chains from one sample, sequenced in a study of cytomegalovirus exposure and HLA in healthy donors. Assay used: immunoSEQ multiplex PCR; TCRdb lists only in-frame clones, some missing. The sample consists of some 120,000 clones, about 8.5% of them appearing once. The specimen sequenced was PBMCs. Source of these receptors: a middle-aged man in good health and CMV-seronegative. CDR3s include the opening cysteine and the closing phenylalanine or tryptophan. A D gene is named only where the DNA matches it firmly. Clone size is shown for a subset of rows, as once, few, many or a class of expanded clone.

CDR3aa: CASSETNSYEQYF; CDR3nt: TGTGCCAGTAGTGAGACAAACTCCTACGAGCAGTACTTC; j_gene: TRBJ2-7; v_gene: TRBV19; d_gene: -; abundance: few
CDR3aa: CASRGGQGHTEAFF; CDR3nt: TGTGCCAGCAGGGGGGGACAGGGTCACACTGAAGCTTTCTTT; j_gene: TRBJ1-1; v_gene: TRBV2; d_gene: TRBD1; abundance: -
CDR3aa: CASSAGLLTEAFF; CDR3nt: TGTGCCAGCAGCGCAGGACTGCTTACTGAAGCTTTCTTT; j_gene: TRBJ1-1; v_gene: TRBV7-9; d_gene: -; abundance: -
CDR3aa: CASSLSPRRDEQFF; CDR3nt: TGTGCCAGCAGCTTAAGCCCCCGCCGGGATGAGCAGTTCTTC; j_gene: TRBJ2-1; v_gene: TRBV7-8; d_gene: -; abundance: -
CDR3aa: CASTERADDNEQFF; CDR3nt: TGTGCCAGCACAGAGCGGGCAGACGACAATGAGCAGTTCTTC; j_gene: TRBJ2-1; v_gene: TRBV2; d_gene: -; abundance: -
CDR3aa: CASSPPASGGATDTQYF; CDR3nt: TGTGCCAGCTCACCACCGGCTAGCGGGGGGGCAACAGATACGCAGTATTTT; j_gene: TRBJ2-3; v_gene: TRBV18; d_gene: TRBD2; abundance: few
CDR3aa: CASGEPGNEQFF; CDR3nt: TGTGCCAGCGGGGAGCCTGGTAATGAGCAGTTCTTC; j_gene: TRBJ2-1; v_gene: TRBV7-6; d_gene: -; abundance: few
CDR3aa: CASSLGGPPYNEQFF; CDR3nt: TGTGCCAGCAGCTTAGGTGGCCCCCCCTACAATGAGCAGTTCTTC; j_gene: TRBJ2-1; v_gene: TRBV7-9; d_gene: -; abundance: -
CDR3aa: CASSSTGTGGEKLFF; CDR3nt: TGTGCCAGCAGTTCTACCGGGACAGGGGGTGAAAAACTGTTTTTT; j_gene: TRBJ1-4; v_gene: TRBV6-5; d_gene: TRBD1; abundance: -
CDR3aa: CASSLRTSGGQDTQYF; CDR3nt: TGTGCCAGCAGCTTAAGAACTAGCGGGGGTCAAGATACGCAGTATTTT; j_gene: TRBJ2-3; v_gene: TRBV7-9; d_gene: TRBD2; abundance: few
CDR3aa: CASGRGGWSYGYTF; CDR3nt: TGTGCCAGCGGAAGGGGGGGATGGAGCTATGGCTACACCTTC; j_gene: TRBJ1-2; v_gene: TRBV11-2; d_gene: -; abundance: -
CDR3aa: CASSLTAGGPGNEQFF; CDR3nt: TGCGCCAGCAGCTTGACCGCGGGGGGGCCTGGGAATGAGCAGTTCTTC; j_gene: TRBJ2-1; v_gene: TRBV5-1; d_gene: TRBD2; abundance: -
CDR3aa: CASSDPAGLAKNIQYF; CDR3nt: TGTGCCAGCAGTGACCCGGCAGGTCTAGCCAAAAACATTCAGTACTTC; j_gene: TRBJ2-4; v_gene: TRBV6-4; d_gene: -; abundance: -
CDR3aa: CASSWRDRPSYEQYF; CDR3nt: TGTGCCAGCAGTTGGCGGGACAGGCCATCCTACGAGCAGTACTTC; j_gene: TRBJ2-7; v_gene: TRBV27; d_gene: TRBD1; abundance: few
CDR3aa: CASSPWSNNEQFF; CDR3nt: TGTGCCAGCTCACCATGGAGCAACAATGAGCAGTTCTTC; j_gene: TRBJ2-1; v_gene: TRBV18; d_gene: -; abundance: -
CDR3aa: CASSVDDSGGPRDTQYF; CDR3nt: TGTGCCAGCAGCGTAGATGATAGCGGGGGGCCCCGGGATACGCAGTATTTT; j_gene: TRBJ2-3; v_gene: TRBV9; d_gene: TRBD2; abundance: -
CDR3aa: CASTFQPVTEAFF; CDR3nt: TGTGCCAGCACCTTTCAACCAGTCACTGAAGCTTTCTTT; j_gene: TRBJ1-1; v_gene: TRBV28; d_gene: -; abundance: few
CDR3aa: CASSTTWLGAQYF; CDR3nt: TGTGCCAGCAGTACGACTTGGTTAGGGGCCCAGTACTTC; j_gene: TRBJ2-5; v_gene: TRBV6-5; d_gene: -; abundance: few
CDR3aa: CASSIRGGLVGELFF; CDR3nt: TGTGCCAGTAGTATCCGCGGGGGGCTAGTCGGGGAGCTGTTTTTT; j_gene: TRBJ2-2; v_gene: TRBV19; d_gene: TRBD2; abundance: few
CDR3aa: CASSASGTGGLFNYGYTF; CDR3nt: TGTGCCAGTAGTGCCTCCGGGACAGGGGGACTATTCAACTATGGCTACACCTTC; j_gene: TRBJ1-2; v_gene: TRBV19; d_gene: TRBD1; abundance: -
CDR3aa: CASSPIRGRFRELFF; CDR3nt: TGTGCCAGCAGCCCCATTCGAGGGCGGTTCAGGGAGCTGTTTTTT; j_gene: TRBJ2-2; v_gene: TRBV7-8; d_gene: -; abundance: -
CDR3aa: CASSGGTGISGAYEQYF; CDR3nt: TGTGCCAGCAGTGGGGGGACAGGAATCTCCGGAGCCTACGAGCAGTACTTC; j_gene: TRBJ2-7; v_gene: TRBV2; d_gene: TRBD1; abundance: -
CDR3aa: CASRSHSPLHF; CDR3nt: TGTGCCAGCAGAAGCCATTCACCCCTCCACTTT; j_gene: TRBJ1-6; v_gene: TRBV28; d_gene: -; abundance: few
CDR3aa: CASSLGGGYDNEQFF; CDR3nt: TGCGCCAGCAGCTTGGGCGGGGGCTACGACAATGAGCAGTTCTTC; j_gene: TRBJ2-1; v_gene: TRBV5-1; d_gene: -; abundance: -
CDR3aa: CAWTLYERPFTF; CDR3nt: TGTGCCTGGACGTTGTATGAGAGGCCGTTCACCTTC; j_gene: TRBJ1-2; v_gene: TRBV30; d_gene: -; abundance: few
CDR3aa: CASSLGASNSPLHF; CDR3nt: TGTGCCAGCAGCTTGGGGGCAAGCAATTCACCCCTCCACTTT; j_gene: TRBJ1-6; v_gene: TRBV11-3; d_gene: -; abundance: few
CDR3aa: CASSQDSVYNEQFF; CDR3nt: TGCGCCAGCAGCCAAGACTCAGTATACAATGAGCAGTTCTTC; j_gene: TRBJ2-1; v_gene: TRBV4-1; d_gene: -; abundance: few
CDR3aa: CASSIDLGDTSYNEQFF; CDR3nt: TGTGCCAGTAGTATAGATCTCGGGGACACCTCCTACAATGAGCAGTTCTTC; j_gene: TRBJ2-1; v_gene: TRBV19; d_gene: -; abundance: -
CDR3aa: CASSPLTGSNQPQHF; CDR3nt: TGTGCCAGCAGTCCTTTGACAGGGAGCAATCAGCCCCAGCATTTT; j_gene: TRBJ1-5; v_gene: TRBV6-1; d_gene: TRBD1; abundance: -
CDR3aa: CASWGGASTDTQYF; CDR3nt: TGCGCCAGCTGGGGAGGGGCAAGCACAGATACGCAGTATTTT; j_gene: TRBJ2-3; v_gene: TRBV10-2; d_gene: TRBD2; abundance: -
CDR3aa: CASSLDRRATEAFF; CDR3nt: TGCGCCAGCAGCTTGGACAGGAGGGCCACTGAAGCTTTCTTT; j_gene: TRBJ1-1; v_gene: TRBV5-1; d_gene: -; abundance: -
CDR3aa: CATSGEIGQPQHF; CDR3nt: TGTGCCACCTCAGGGGAGATAGGACAGCCCCAGCATTTT; j_gene: TRBJ1-5; v_gene: TRBV6-4; d_gene: -; abundance: few
CDR3aa: CASSSEFPGQGATGYTF; CDR3nt: TGTGCCAGCAGTAGCGAATTCCCGGGACAGGGGGCAACTGGCTACACCTTC; j_gene: TRBJ1-2; v_gene: TRBV7-8; d_gene: TRBD1; abundance: -
CDR3aa: CASSQDRVGHGGTDTQYF; CDR3nt: TGCGCCAGCAGCCAAGATCGGGTGGGTCACGGCGGCACAGATACGCAGTATTTT; j_gene: TRBJ2-3; v_gene: TRBV4-3; d_gene: -; abundance: few
CDR3aa: CASSSRDHEETQYF; CDR3nt: TGCGCCAGCAGCTCGCGGGACCACGAAGAGACCCAGTACTTC; j_gene: TRBJ2-5; v_gene: TRBV4-1; d_gene: -; abundance: few
CDR3aa: CASSQDLDSTYEQYF; CDR3nt: TGTGCCAGCAGCCAAGACCTTGACAGTACCTACGAGCAGTACTTC; j_gene: TRBJ2-7; v_gene: TRBV4-2; d_gene: -; abundance: -
CDR3aa: CASSDVPGNQPQHF; CDR3nt: TGTGCCAGCAGTGATGTTCCCGGGAATCAGCCCCAGCATTTT; j_gene: TRBJ1-5; v_gene: TRBV2; d_gene: -; abundance: few